This T cell receptor (beta chain) derives from a study of blood T cell repertoires in COVID-19. Participants, about 18 to 90 years old, spanned fewer than 25 US areas. Two negative PCRs, clearance, or symptom resolution were required of recovered Cohort 3 donors. The CDR3 contains 13 residues. The germline CDR1 and CDR2 sequences are SGHKS and YYEKEE (reference sequence). The V end was cut by 0 bases, the J end by 4 bases, with 8 bases between. Authors' analysis steps: Using reference gene primer amplification, nucleated cell counts were estimated. The method was immunoSEQ multiplex PCR; TCRdb's version includes in-frame clones alone and lacks a portion of them. V, J and clone size reflect that table, while D and trimming were determined from the DNA. The sample includes around 280,000 clones, approximately 90% of them seen just once.

The specimen was PBMCs or T cells enriched from blood (not recorded which). The source is a woman between 40 and 50 years old who had recovered from COVID-19. The chain couples TRBV5-5 to TRBJ2-7; unclear D gene. CDR3 DNA: TGTGCCAGCAGCTTGGTTCACATTTACGAGCAGTACTTC. Translating it yields CASSLVHIYEQYF.